Listed below are T cell receptor beta chains from one sample, sequenced in a study of T cells expressing NK-cell markers. TCRdb reprocessed the 5' RACE reads, keeping one entry per CDR3 protein, no DNA. The sample table sets out about 260,000 distinct CDR3 sequences. The sequenced material came from blood T cells: a sorted CD56 or NKG2C T cell subset, CD4+ or CD8+ T cells, or bulk PBMC T cells (not recorded which). These receptors all stem from a man aged 18 to 35 in good health. The CDR3 runs from the conserved cysteine through the conserved F or W.

TRBV18	TRBJ2-2	CASSPPPGPSTNTGELFF
TRBV18	TRBJ2-2	CASSPPTGLDTGELFF
TRBV29-1	TRBJ2-3	CSVEYRLGTDTQYF
TRBV12-3/TRBV12-4	TRBJ1-1	CASGAGGSMNTEAFF
TRBV28	TRBJ2-1	CASSLGVGQGYNEQFF
TRBV27	TRBJ1-1	CASSLTGSVNTEAFF
TRBV20-1	TRBJ1-5	CSARDSRGGQPQHF
TRBV12-3/TRBV12-4	TRBJ1-2	CASSLWPRTPGGYTF
TRBV7-6	TRBJ1-1	CASSLAARNTEAFF
TRBV20-1	TRBJ2-5	CSASRGQLETQYF
TRBV7-2	TRBJ1-2	CASSAGRARYGYTF
TRBV2	TRBJ2-1	CASKTSGYNEQFF
TRBV5-1	TRBJ2-3	CASSGGASTDTQYF
TRBV29-1	TRBJ2-1	CSVESGRSYNEQFF
TRBV20-1	TRBJ2-1	CRPESGNYGNEQFF
TRBV12-3/TRBV12-4	TRBJ2-1	CASRERDISYNEQFF
TRBV20-1	TRBJ1-3	CSARDVGNTIYF
TRBV3-1	TRBJ2-5	CASTRQGISGETQYF
TRBV3-1	TRBJ1-1	CASSRLGGNTEAFF
TRBV5-1	TRBJ2-1	CASSEGQTYNEQFF
TRBV4-2	TRBJ2-5	CASSQAGTGQETQYF
TRBV11-3	TRBJ1-1	CASSPGQGGFPEAFF
TRBV18	TRBJ2-2	CASSHRGTSGNTGELFF
TRBV12-3/TRBV12-4	TRBJ2-1	CASSYGTSGRAVNNEQFF
TRBV29-1	TRBJ2-3	CSVEDPGTPTSTDTQYF
TRBV4-1	TRBJ1-4	CASSPLGINEKLFF
TRBV5-6	TRBJ2-3	CASSLGRGTSGSWGTDTQYF
TRBV4-1	TRBJ1-1	CASSRGQGPVIEAFF
TRBV30	TRBJ2-5	CAWSHGLAGETQYF
TRBV6-1	TRBJ2-1	CATGAGGSYNEQFF
TRBV20-1	TRBJ1-2	CSATDRYYGYTF
TRBV10-3	TRBJ1-5	CATSEGASQPQHF
TRBV7-7	TRBJ2-1	CASSLARGPLNEQFF
TRBV3-1	TRBJ1-3	CASSQVAAPGNTIYF
TRBV9	TRBJ2-1	CASSVDVYGEQFF
TRBV12-3/TRBV12-4	TRBJ2-2	CASSFQRLSGELFF
TRBV5-1	TRBJ2-6	CASRDSSGANVLTF
TRBV20-1	TRBJ1-1	CSARDQPGGEAFF
TRBV2	TRBJ2-3	CASTPGGQRTDTQYF
TRBV12-3/TRBV12-4	TRBJ1-6	CASSLDPLGGSPLHF
TRBV10-3	TRBJ2-5	CATSDRAETQYF
TRBV10-3	TRBJ2-1	CATLGTSLASNYNEQFF
TRBV20-1	TRBJ2-3	CSARTSIYADTQYF
TRBV5-1	TRBJ2-2	CASQNWQGANGELFF
TRBV11-1	TRBJ2-5	CASTTSGREETQYF
TRBV7-9	TRBJ2-1	CASSSGRDLTYEQFF
TRBV5-1	TRBJ1-4	CASSTRQANNEKLFF
TRBV12-3/TRBV12-4	TRBJ1-1	CASSPLQGRGRDIFF
TRBV4-2	TRBJ2-1	CASSQERGGRAYSSYNEQFF
TRBV15	TRBJ1-5	CATSGSDYNQPQHF
TRBV10-3	TRBJ1-2	CAISESSGQGTYGYTF
TRBV27	TRBJ2-1	CASSFDRQNYNEQFF
TRBV15	TRBJ2-7	CATSRARGRDEQYF
TRBV20-1	TRBJ2-7	CSVLGREIYEQYF
TRBV20-1	TRBJ2-7	CSARWTGGPYEQYF
TRBV20-1	TRBJ1-4	CSAPENNEKLFF
TRBV20-1	TRBJ1-2	CSARDGRPSYGYTF
TRBV12-3/TRBV12-4	TRBJ2-1	CASSPVAGEVEQFF
TRBV3-1	TRBJ2-5	CASSRGAGGGSAETQYF
TRBV23-1	TRBJ2-7	CASSLKQRDKRVCEQYF